This T cell receptor beta chain was profiled in a study of chemoradiotherapy in HPV16-positive cancers. Broader study findings: Candidate HPV-specific clones and E7-related TCR motifs grew in tumor during treatment.

Germline CDR1 MNHNS, CDR2 SASEGT. Trimming at V came to 6 bases and at J to 1 base, leaving 6 bases not matched to a gene. This CDR3 is built from 15 residues. The data were produced by immunoSEQ multiplex PCR, yet TCRdb's version contains in-frame clones alone and is incomplete. This table has 9,500 to 15,000 clones, 86% appearing once. Points on this clone: What it recognizes is unknown.

This clonotype was sampled from a human donor with HPV-associated anogenital cancer. The rearrangement links TRBV6-1 to TRBJ1-5, with TRBD1 identical over 7 bases. The source material was blood, sampled from a patient who underwent chemoradiotherapy. The CDR3 loop reads CASSGSTGSNQPQHF. Written as DNA, the CDR3 is TGTGCCAGCAGCGGCTCGACAGGGAGCAATCAGCCCCAGCATTTT.